This T cell receptor (beta chain) was captured in a study of shared clonotypes between healthy human individuals. Clones were read by immunoSEQ multiplex PCR, and TCRdb kept only the in-frame ones, dropping some. The sample records some 2.1 million clones, 85% to 95% being singletons. V dropped 0 bases and J dropped 3 bases, with 9 bases sitting between them. The CDR3 spans 13 residues. Germline-derived CDR1 and CDR2 are GTSNPN and SVGIG (reference sequence). CD45RO negativity and positive selection for CCR7 defined naive CD8 cells, a population that excluded terminally differentiated effector memory CD45RA+ cells.

This TCR was sampled from a young man in good health. Some clones in this sample may be carry-over from other donors' samples. The rearrangement links TRBV30 to TRBJ2-7; maybe TRBD1 (6 bases). The sequenced sample consisted of naive CD8+ T cells from PBMCs. In DNA form, the CDR3 reads TGTGCCTGGAGTGTAGGGGGATACTACGAGCAGTACTTC. Its protein product is CAWSVGGYYEQYF. The complete variable domain, with remaining parts taken from reference TRBV30 and TRBJ2-7, reads SQTIHQWPATLVQPVGSPLSLECTVEGTSNPNLYWYRQAAGRGLQLLFYSVGIGQISSEVPQNLSASRPQDRQFILSSKKLLLSDSGFYLCAWSVGGYYEQYFGPGTRLTVT.